This TCR beta chain was sequenced for a study of T cells in Graves' hyperthyroidism and ophthalmopathy. This clonotype was observed at least ten times. The antigen remains unidentified. Researchers amplified the TCR beta CDR3 regions from RNA transcripts. The study used the HTBI primer set for a first-round RT-PCR of the TCR CDR3. TCRdb passed the multiplex PCR reads through MiXCR, listing each CDR3 protein once. Among a few hundred thousand distinct CDR3 sequences listed, around a quarter were seen once. Regarding the study as a whole: Model output signaled ophthalmopathy a median around 6.9 months ahead of onset. Blood also held most thyroid clonotypes expanded beyond 0.001. A model built on 13 V-J features separated ophthalmopathy from stable hyperthyroidism.

Isolation of PBMCs was performed on around 10 ml fresh peripheral blood. This CDR3 spans 14 amino acids. J was trimmed by 9 bases and V by 0 bases; bases with no gene match: 3. Germline CDR1 reads SGHTA; CDR2 reads FQGTGA. This sequence joins TRBV7-3 and TRBJ2-1, with TRBD2 matching 9 bases. This clonotype was obtained from a man aged 45-65 years with Graves' hyperthyroidism. The material sequenced was blood. Here the CDR3 reads CASSLTVRGGEQFF. As DNA, the CDR3 is TGTGCCAGCAGCTTAACGGTGCGGGGGGGTGAGCAGTTCTTC.